The 5 T cell receptor beta chains reported below all come from one sample, sequenced in a study of early T cells in non-severe SARS-CoV-2 infection. TCRdb reprocessed the 5' RACE reads via MiXCR and lists one record per CDR3 protein. Of tens of thousands of distinct CDR3 sequences in the sample, about 15% were seen once. Sequences were obtained from whole blood. The receptors derive from an adult who was a healthcare worker with PCR-confirmed SARS-CoV-2 infection or an uninfected control (not recorded which).

This clonotype was counted only a few times. The chain links TRBV20-1 to TRBJ2-7; a possible D gene is TRBD1 (6 bases). CDR1 DFQATT and CDR2 SNEGSKA come from the germline V gene (reference sequence). This CDR3 region has 12 residues. CDR3 coding DNA: TGCAGTGCTAGTCCCCAACCAGGACAGCAGGCAGTC. Protein sequence: CSASPQPGQQAV.

This clonotype was seen only a few times. The V and J genes are TRBV4-3 and TRBJ1-1, with D possibly TRBD1 on 5 matching bases. Germline CDR1 is LGHNA and CDR2 is YSLEER. Trimming took 0 bases from V and 4 from J, leaving 9 bases between them. CDR3 length equals 14 residues. The DNA for the CDR3 is TGCGCCAGCAGCCAAGAGGGGGTAGCCACTGAAGCTTTCTTT. Translated, it gives CASSQEGVATEAFF.

This clonotype has only a few counts. The chain joins TRBV6-1 to TRBJ2-5; 10 bases are a match to TRBD2. V was pared by 6 bases and J by 2 bases, with 3 bases of the junction left unmatched. The CDR3 spans 14 residues. Germline V gene sequence: CDR1 MNHNS, CDR2 SASEGT. The CDR3 coding sequence is TGTGCCAGCAGCGAACTAGCGGGGCAAGAGACCCAGTACTTC. Protein: CASSELAGQETQYF.

This clonotype was detected only a few times. This rearrangement joins TRBV18 to TRBJ1-1; D is possibly TRBD1 (5 bases). With 6 bases removed from V and 1 base from J, the gap between germline ends came to 12 bases. This CDR3 has 14 amino acids. The germline CDR1 and CDR2 sequences are KGHSH and LQKENI. CDR3 region: CASSPDSGNTEAFF. The CDR3 DNA reads TGTGCCAGCTCCCCCGACAGTGGGAACACTGAAGCTTTCTTT. The full variable domain, in which reference TRBV18 and TRBJ1-1 provide the parts outside the CDR3, is NAGVMQNPRHLVRRRGQEARLRCSPMKGHSHVYWYRQLPEEGLKFMVYLQKENIIDESGMPKERFSAEFPKEGPSILRIQQVVRGDSAAYFCASSPDSGNTEAFFGQGTRLTVV.

This clonotype has at least ten counts. The CDR3 here is CSATGGTNQPQHF. CDR3 DNA: TGCAGCGCCACAGGGGGTACGAATCAGCCCCAGCATTTT. This chain connects TRBV29-1 to TRBJ1-5; TRBD1 agrees at 8 bases. V shed 7 bases, J shed 4 bases, and the junction held 6 bases outside the gene matches. There are 13 residues in the CDR3. CDR1 and CDR2 (germline): SQVTM, ANQGSEA.